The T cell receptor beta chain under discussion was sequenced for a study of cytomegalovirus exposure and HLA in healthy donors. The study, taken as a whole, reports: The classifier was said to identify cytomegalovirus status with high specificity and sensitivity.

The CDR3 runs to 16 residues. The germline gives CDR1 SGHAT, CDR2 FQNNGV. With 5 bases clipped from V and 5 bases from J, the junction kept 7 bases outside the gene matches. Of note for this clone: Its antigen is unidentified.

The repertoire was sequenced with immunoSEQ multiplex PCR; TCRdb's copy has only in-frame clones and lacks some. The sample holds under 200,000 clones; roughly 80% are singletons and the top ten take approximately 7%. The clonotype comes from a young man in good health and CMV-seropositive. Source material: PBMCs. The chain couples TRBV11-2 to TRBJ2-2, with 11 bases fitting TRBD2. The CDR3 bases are TGTGCCAGCAGCCTCACCCGACTAGCGGGAACCGGGGAGCTGTTTTTT. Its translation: CASSLTRLAGTGELFF.